This is a list of T cell receptor beta chains from one sample in a study of early T cells in non-severe SARS-CoV-2 infection. TCRdb independently ran MiXCR on the 5' RACE reads; one entry per CDR3 protein. The table has about 64,000 distinct CDR3 sequences, around 11% seen once. This material consisted of whole blood, taken at baseline. Receptors were obtained from an adult who was a healthcare worker with PCR-confirmed SARS-CoV-2 infection or an uninfected control (not recorded which). Each CDR3 is given with its conserved first and last residue.

v_call cdr3_aa
TRBV4-3 CASSRTGGANGYTF
TRBV2 CASSENWQTQYF
TRBV19 CASSSRSTFPGTGSNREQYF
TRBV5-1 CASSPGQGGEKLFF
TRBV3-1 CASSRGQGAGNSPLHF
TRBV3-1 CASRQHSRTGNTGELFF
TRBV6-5 CASSYWGGRTGELFF
TRBV7-9 CASSPPTGNYEQYF
TRBV7-3 CASSPRGGTEETQYF
TRBV2 CASSEGDVAYTEAFF
TRBV20-1 CSAMQGSYEQYF
TRBV7-9 CASSLAFQDTQYF
TRBV7-8 CASSLFRLAGASDTQYF
TRBV29-1 CSVRAPSSYEQYF
TRBV20-1 CSASLGQGAVAESPLHF
TRBV6-5 CASSSRFAPRGTDTQYF
TRBV5-1 CASSFHQDRVSYEQYF
TRBV7-2 CASSPRTPSNEQFF
TRBV7-6 CASSLLAASTDTQYF
TRBV7-2 CASSLDLRRNEQYF
TRBV30 CAWSGNEQFF
TRBV13 CASRKTGIYEQYF
TRBV20-1 CAGGQFKDEQFF
TRBV5-4 CASSVNRGQADTQYF
TRBV6-1 CASSFGGPYEQYF
TRBV10-3 CAISATSGGGNEQFF
TRBV10-2 CASSVAGYTEAFF
TRBV12-3/TRBV12-4 CASSLSASMIASYTF
TRBV20-1 CSAPDRYANTEAFF
TRBV9 CASSVAPGPSGNTIYF
TRBV20-1 CSVHGTGYNEQYF
TRBV12-3/TRBV12-4 CASRTEWGNTEAFF
TRBV18 CASSPPEQGLYGYTF
TRBV12-3/TRBV12-4 CASSYTGYSEQFF
TRBV11-3 CASSFGAQETQYF
TRBV2 CASSEVRLHF
TRBV7-9 CASSSSRGGEKLFF
TRBV21-1 CASSPPRDIPEKLFF
TRBV10-1 CASSESAGQETQYF
TRBV19 CAIRQDGSTDGYTF
TRBV19 CASSSRSYKNIQYF
TRBV19 CASSSSGTTHEQYF
TRBV27 CASRQGANNYGYTF
TRBV29-1 CSVVGDRLTYEQYF
TRBV5-6 CASSLNDNQPQHF